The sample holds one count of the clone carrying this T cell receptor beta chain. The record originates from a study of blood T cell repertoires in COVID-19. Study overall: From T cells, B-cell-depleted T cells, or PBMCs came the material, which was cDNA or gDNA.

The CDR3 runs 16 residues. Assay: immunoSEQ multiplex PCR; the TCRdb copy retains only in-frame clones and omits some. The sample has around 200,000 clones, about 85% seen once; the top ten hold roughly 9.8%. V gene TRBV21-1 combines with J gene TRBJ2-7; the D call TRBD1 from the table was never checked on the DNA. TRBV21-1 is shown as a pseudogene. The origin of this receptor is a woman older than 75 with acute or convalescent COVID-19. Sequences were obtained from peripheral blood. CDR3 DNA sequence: TGTGCCAGCAGCGCCGGGACGACAGGGCCCTTGGACGAGCAGTACTTC. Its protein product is CASSAGTTGPLDEQYF.